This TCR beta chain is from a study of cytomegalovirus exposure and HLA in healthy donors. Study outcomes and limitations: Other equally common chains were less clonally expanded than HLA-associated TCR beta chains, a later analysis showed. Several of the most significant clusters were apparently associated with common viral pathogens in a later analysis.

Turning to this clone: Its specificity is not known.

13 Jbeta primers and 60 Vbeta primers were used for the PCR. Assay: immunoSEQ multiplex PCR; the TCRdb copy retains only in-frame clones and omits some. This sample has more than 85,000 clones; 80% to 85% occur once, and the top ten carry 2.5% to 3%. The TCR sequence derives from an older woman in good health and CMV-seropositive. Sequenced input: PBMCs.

CDR3 sequence reads: CASSKVPPETQYF. The CDR3 DNA is TGTGCCAGCAGCAAAGTTCCTCCGGAGACCCAGTACTTC. V usage is TRBV21-1 and J usage is TRBJ2-5; TRBD2, the table's D call, was not compared with the DNA. TRBV21-1 is a pseudogene segment. The CDR3 covers 13 residues.